These 18 T cell receptor beta chains were sequenced from one sample in a study of cytomegalovirus exposure and HLA in healthy donors. The primer mix had 60 Vbeta and 13 Jbeta primers. Produced via immunoSEQ multiplex PCR; TCRdb's table is partial and in-frame only. The sample consists of over 150,000 clones, approximately 82% of them appearing once. Sequencing was carried out using PBMCs. Receptors originate from a male donor in good health and CMV-seronegative.

V usage is TRBV6-6 and J usage is TRBJ2-7, with a weak D call TRBD1 (6 bases). The V gene lost 5 bases and the J gene lost 6 bases, with 14 bases spanning the gap. The CDR3 is 13 residues long. Germline assignment: CDR1 MNHNY and CDR2 SVGAGI (reference sequence). CDR3 sequence reads: CASSQPSRGEQYF. The CDR3 DNA reads as TGTGCCAGCAGTCAACCCTCCAGGGGCGAGCAGTACTTC.

V and J are TRBV9 and TRBJ2-2, with D possibly matching TRBD2 (6 bases). The CDR3 loop spans 15 amino acids. The germline gives CDR1 SGDLS, CDR2 YYNGEE. V was shortened by 1 base and J by 2 bases, with 9 bases between the two germline ends. CDR3 DNA: TGTGCCAGCAGCGTAATTAGCGGAAACACCGGGGAGCTGTTTTTT. Its protein is CASSVISGNTGELFF. The entire variable domain, with the rest obtained from reference TRBV9 and TRBJ2-2, is as follows: DSGVTQTPKHLITATGQRVTLRCSPRSGDLSVYWYQQSLDQGLQFLIQYYNGEERAKGNILERFSAQQFPDLHSELNLSSLELGDSALYFCASSVISGNTGELFFGEGSRLTVL.

This rearrangement joins TRBV7-6 to TRBJ1-1; D gene unclear. In germline, CDR1 is SGHVS, CDR2 FNYEAQ. The CDR3 length is 13 residues. V was shortened by 3 bases and J by 4 bases, with 9 bases between the two germline ends. CDR3 nucleotides: TGTGCCAGCAGCTTTGCGGAACTCACTGAAGCTTTCTTT. Protein: CASSFAELTEAFF.

This clone was counted a single time. The junction departs from germline at one end; a sequencing error may be responsible. The sample has other DNA sequences that encode this CDR3 too. V is TRBV6-5 and J is TRBJ2-7, with 9 bases fitting TRBD1. Germline V lookup: CDR1 MNHEY, CDR2 SVGAGI. The CDR3 consists of 14 residues. This CDR3 reads CASSYGTGSNEQYF. The CDR3 DNA reads TGTGCCAGCAGTTACGGGACAGGGAGCAACGAGCAGTACTTT.

V gene TRBV28 combines with J gene TRBJ1-1, with D possibly being TRBD1 (6 bases). The ends were cut back, 5 bases at V and 1 base at J, with 14 bases in the middle. Germline V gives CDR1 MDHEN, CDR2 SYDVKM. This CDR3 is built from 15 residues. The CDR3, as DNA: TGTGCCAGCAGTCCCCATACAGGGCCGAACACTGAAGCTTTCTTT. This encodes CASSPHTGPNTEAFF. Supplemented by reference TRBV28 and TRBJ1-1, the full variable domain reads DVKVTQSSRYLVKRTGEKVFLECVQDMDHENMFWYRQDPGLGLRLIYFSYDVKMKEKGDIPEGYSVSREKKERFSLILESASTNQTSMYLCASSPHTGPNTEAFFGQGTRLTVV.

There are a few counts of this clone. The DNA for the CDR3 is TGTGCCAGCAGCGTAGGGCCCCACAATGAGCAGTTCTTC. This translates into CASSVGPHNEQFF. This chain uses TRBV9 with TRBJ2-1; D not certain. The CDR3 spans 13 residues. The germline V gene encodes CDR1 SGDLS and CDR2 YYNGEE. Trimming stripped 0 bases from V and 5 bases from J, with 6 bases between.

The chain has TRBV7-2 and TRBJ1-2, with 10 bases identical to TRBD1. The germline V gene encodes CDR1 SGHTA and CDR2 FQGNSA. CDR3 length: 16 amino acids. Trimming took 5 bases from V and 5 from J; bases not matched to a gene: 11. The CDR3 region is CASSTSGTGASYGYTF. The CDR3 bases are TGTGCCAGCAGCACATCCGGGACAGGGGCCTCGTATGGCTACACCTTC. Together with reference TRBV7-2 and TRBJ1-2, the CDR3 gives the full variable domain: GAGVSQSPSNKVTEKGKDVELRCDPISGHTALYWYRQSLGQGLEFLIYFQGNSAPDKSGLPSDRFSAERTGGSVSTLTIQRTQQEDSAVYLCASSTSGTGASYGYTFGSGTRLTVV.

The rearrangement joins TRBV5-1 to TRBJ1-2, with TRBD1 matching 8 bases. The CDR3 loop spans 19 amino acids. V lost 3 bases and J lost 0; bases outside the gene matches: 16. Germline V gene data show CDR1 as SGHRS and CDR2 as YFSETQ. CDR3 nucleotides: TGCGCCAGCAGCTATAGACCTGGACAGGGTGGGTTGACTAACTATGGCTACACCTTC. This codes for CASSYRPGQGGLTNYGYTF.

V is TRBV9 and J is TRBJ2-1; 15 nucleotides line up with TRBD2. Trimming took 0 bases from V and 9 from J; bases not matched to a gene: 4. Germline V CDR1 and CDR2: SGDLS, YYNGEE. The CDR3 length is 16 residues. In DNA, the CDR3 is TGTGCCAGCAGCGTAGTGGGACTAGCGGGAGGAACTGAGCAGTTCTTC. It specifies CASSVVGLAGGTEQFF.

This chain uses TRBV27 with TRBJ1-1; TRBD1 aligns across 8 bases. Germline trimming cut 5 bases from V and 0 bases from J; bases unmatched to any gene: 5. The CDR3 runs to 15 residues. Germline CDR1 is MNHEY and CDR2 is SMNVEV (reference sequence). CDR3: CASSPRTGLNTEAFF. CDR3 bases: TGTGCCAGCAGTCCGCGGACAGGGCTGAACACTGAAGCTTTCTTT.

CDR3 bases: TGCGCCAGCAGCCAAGACAACAGGGGGCGTTGGAGAAACACCATATATTTT. Translating it yields CASSQDNRGRWRNTIYF. The genes are TRBV4-1 and TRBJ1-3; 9 bases line up with TRBD1. Germline CDR1 is MGHRA and CDR2 is YSYEKL. This CDR3 has 17 residues. J was trimmed by 5 bases and V by 0 bases; bases with no gene match: 8.

This clone was seen a few times. The chain combines TRBV7-9 with TRBJ1-5; maybe TRBD1 (6 bases). This CDR3 is built from 13 residues. CDR1 is SEHNR and CDR2 is FQNEAQ in the germline V gene (reference sequence). V gave up 5 bases and J gave up 7 bases, with 12 bases separating them. The CDR3 reads CASSQDRDQPQHF. The CDR3 DNA follows: TGTGCCAGCAGCCAGGACAGAGACCAGCCCCAGCATTTT.

The CDR3: CASSLRDRAVGEQYF. DNA for the CDR3: TGTGCCAGCAGCCTCCGGGACAGGGCGGTGGGTGAGCAGTACTTC. The chain carries TRBV5-4 and TRBJ2-7, with 9 bases lining up with TRBD1. From germline, CDR1 is SGHNT and CDR2 YYREEE (reference sequence). The CDR3 consists of 15 residues. The junction had 12 bases not matched to a gene; V was cut back by 4 bases and J by 7 bases. Using reference TRBV5-4 and TRBJ2-7 for the parts outside the CDR3, the full variable domain is ETGVTQSPTHLIKTRGQQVTLRCSSQSGHNTVSWYQQALGQGPQFIFQYYREEENGRGNFPPRFSGLQFPNYSSELNVNALELDDSALYLCASSLRDRAVGEQYFGPGTRLTVT.

The chain joins TRBV13 to TRBJ1-1, with 8 bases fitting TRBD1. With V trimmed by 5 bases and J by 4 bases, 3 bases remained unmatched. The germline V gene has CDR1 PRHDT and CDR2 FYEKMQ (reference sequence). This CDR3 contains 13 residues. CDR3 protein: CASSRGTGTEAFF. CDR3 DNA sequence: TGTGCCAGCAGCCGAGGGACAGGCACTGAAGCTTTCTTT.

This clone was counted only a few times. The genes are TRBV30 and TRBJ1-1; 9 bases are a match to TRBD1. The CDR3 spans 15 residues. Germline CDR1 is GTSNPN and CDR2 is SVGIG (reference sequence). V lost 2 bases, J lost 7 bases, and 11 bases stayed unmatched. The CDR3 DNA is TGTGCCTGGAGTTTTTTCCGGGACAGGGTAAGTGAAGCTTTCTTT. The encoded protein is CAWSFFRDRVSEAFF.

The chain combines TRBV6-5 with TRBJ1-3; D is ambiguous. From germline, CDR1 is MNHEY and CDR2 SVGAGI. The V and J ends lost 7 bases and 0 bases respectively, with 10 bases between them. CDR3 length: 14 amino acids. In nucleotides, the CDR3 is TGTGCCAGCATTCCCTCCAGCTCTGGAAACACCATATATTTT. As protein: CASIPSSSGNTIYF.

This chain joins TRBV6-5 and TRBJ1-6; tentatively, D is TRBD1 (6 bases). From germline, CDR1 is MNHEY and CDR2 SVGAGI. The CDR3 extends over 13 amino acids. The germline V and J ends were trimmed by 6 bases and 7 bases, with 10 bases remaining between them. The CDR3 here is CASRKDRNSPLHF. CDR3 DNA: TGTGCCAGCAGAAAGGACAGAAATTCACCCCTCCACTTT.

The chain has TRBV27 and TRBJ2-2; a possible D gene is TRBD2 (6 bases). The CDR3 consists of 13 residues. CDR1 is MNHEY and CDR2 is SMNVEV in the germline V gene (reference sequence). V was shortened by 2 bases and J by 5 bases, with 6 bases between the two germline ends. For the CDR3, the DNA is TGTGCCAGCAGTTTAGCGGGGACCGGGGAGCTGTTTTTT. Translating gives CASSLAGTGELFF.